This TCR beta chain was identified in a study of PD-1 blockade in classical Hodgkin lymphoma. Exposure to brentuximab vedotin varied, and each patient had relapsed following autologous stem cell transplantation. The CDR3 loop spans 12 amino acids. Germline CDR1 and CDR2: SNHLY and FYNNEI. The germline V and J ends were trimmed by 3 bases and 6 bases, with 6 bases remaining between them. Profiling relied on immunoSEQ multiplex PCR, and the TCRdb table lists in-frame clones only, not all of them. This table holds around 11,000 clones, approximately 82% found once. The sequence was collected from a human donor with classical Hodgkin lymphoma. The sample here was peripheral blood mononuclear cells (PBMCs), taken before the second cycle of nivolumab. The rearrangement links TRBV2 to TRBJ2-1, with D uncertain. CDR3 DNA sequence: TGTGCCAGCAGTGACAACTCCAATGAGCAGTTCTTC. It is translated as CASSDNSNEQFF.